This passage covers 21 T cell receptor beta chains from one sample sequenced in a study of HIV-infected patients and healthy controls. cDNA was made from about 510 ng RNA using alpha and beta constant primers. Separate chain-specific third strand synthesis with multiplexing indices produced the alpha and beta libraries. MiXCR, applied by TCRdb to the 5' RACE reads, yields one record per CDR3 protein. The top ten clones hold under 2% of a sample with about 15,000 distinct CDR3 sequences, about 5% of them seen once. Whole blood was used without fractionation, so all unsorted peripheral T cells were included. Sequenced: blood. These receptors all stem from an adult in good health.

At least ten counts were recorded for this clonotype. V gene TRBV7-8 combines with J gene TRBJ2-7; the match to TRBD1 covers 8 bases. The germline CDR1 and CDR2 sequences are SGHVS and FQNEAQ. V dropped 5 bases and J dropped 7; count of bases not matched to a gene: 13. The CDR3 spans 15 residues. CDR3 sequence (DNA): TGTGCCAGCAGCCTACCCGTTGGGACAGGAGGAGAGCAGTACTTC. Its protein product is CASSLPVGTGGEQYF.

This clonotype was detected many times. The chain employs TRBV20-1 and TRBJ2-3; TRBD2 might be the D (6 bases). The CDR3 consists of 19 residues. Between the trimmed V and J ends, which lost 0 bases and 4 bases, there was a span of 26 bases. Germline CDR1 and CDR2: DFQATT and SNEGSKA (reference sequence). CDR3 nucleotide sequence: TGCAGTGCTAGAGAAGGGGTCCCCGGACTACGGTTCCTGGCAGATACGCAGTATTTT. It is translated as CSAREGVPGLRFLADTQYF.

This chain joins TRBV14 and TRBJ1-1, with D hard to call. V was clipped by 6 bases and J by 5 bases, with 13 bases between them. The CDR3 length is 13 residues. Germline V gene sequence: CDR1 SGHDN, CDR2 FVKESK. CDR3 protein: CASRTGWGTEAFF. CDR3 coding DNA: TGTGCCAGCAGAACGGGTTGGGGTACTGAAGCTTTCTTT. The entire variable domain, with the rest obtained from reference TRBV14 and TRBJ1-1, is as follows: EAGVTQFPSHSVIEKGQTVTLRCDPISGHDNLYWYRRVMGKEIKFLLHFVKESKQDESGMPNNRFLAERTGGTYSTLKVQPAELEDSGVYFCASRTGWGTEAFFGQGTRLTVV.

This clonotype came up many times. DNA for the CDR3: TGTGCCAGCAGCTTAGGACAGAGCCGAAACACCATATATTTT. This codes for CASSLGQSRNTIYF. V gene TRBV7-9 combines with J gene TRBJ1-3; tentative D call: TRBD1 (5 bases). The CDR3 spans 14 residues. V dropped 1 base and J dropped 5 bases, with 9 bases sitting between them. Germline loops: CDR1 SEHNR, CDR2 FQNEAQ (reference sequence).

This clonotype was found many times. V usage is TRBV7-8 and J usage is TRBJ1-1, with D unresolved. The CDR3 is 13 residues long. The germline V gene encodes CDR1 SGHVS and CDR2 FQNEAQ. Deletions cut 3 bases from V and 6 bases from J, with 11 bases between. CDR3 DNA sequence: TGTGCCAGCAGCTTGAATCATGAGGCTGAAGCTTTCTTT. It is translated as CASSLNHEAEAFF.

This clonotype was counted at least ten times. The chain combines TRBV18 with TRBJ1-2; 8 nucleotides agree with TRBD1. After removal of 8 bases from V and 2 bases from J, the junction contained 7 bases not matched to a gene. The CDR3 runs 14 residues. CDR1 and CDR2 from the germline V gene are KGHSH and LQKENI. CDR3 coding DNA: TGTGCCAGCACTACTCGACAGGGGAACTATGGCTACACCTTC. It yields the protein CASTTRQGNYGYTF.

This clonotype was found many times. The rearrangement joins TRBV7-2 to TRBJ1-1; no definite D call. The V end was cut by 2 bases, the J end by 7 bases, with 11 bases between. CDR1 SGHTA and CDR2 FQGNSA come from the germline V gene. CDR3 length: 13 amino acids. This CDR3 reads CASSLPNRDEAFF. The CDR3 DNA is TGTGCCAGCAGCTTACCCAACCGGGATGAAGCTTTCTTT.

This clonotype is labeled as medium-sized. CDR3 nucleotide sequence: TGCGCCAGCAGCCAAGACCCTGAGGGCCAGATTATCTATGGCTACACCTTC. It encodes CASSQDPEGQIIYGYTF. The chain links TRBV4-3 to TRBJ1-2; the D is unclear. Between the trimmed V and J ends, which lost 0 bases and 4 bases, there was a span of 18 bases. CDR1 is LGHNA and CDR2 is YSLEER in the germline V gene. The CDR3 sequence is 17 residues long.

This clonotype was found many times. This sequence joins TRBV5-1 and TRBJ2-3, with D tentatively TRBD1 or TRBD2 (5 bases each). The germline CDR1 and CDR2 sequences are SGHRS and YFSETQ. The ends were cut back, 4 bases at V and 3 bases at J, with 9 bases in the middle. The CDR3 length is 13 residues. CDR3 protein: CASSAGTTDTQYF. The CDR3 DNA sequence: TGCGCCAGCAGCGCAGGGACGACAGATACGCAGTATTTT.

This clonotype was recorded at least ten times. The V and J genes are TRBV29-1 and TRBJ2-7; 8 bases fit TRBD2. Trimming removed 5 bases from V and 3 bases from J; junction bases left unmatched: 6. The CDR3 totals 13 residues. Per the germline V gene, CDR1 is SQVTM and CDR2 is ANQGSEA. As DNA, the CDR3 is TGCAGCGTTATAATGCGGGGGGACTACGAGCAGTACTTC. Translated, it gives CSVIMRGDYEQYF.

In its sample, this clonotype was seen many times. The chain has TRBV30 and TRBJ1-1; D is uncertain. This CDR3 comprises 11 residues. The V gene lost 5 bases and the J gene lost 6 bases, with 10 bases spanning the gap. Per germline, CDR1 GTSNPN and CDR2 SVGIG (reference sequence). The CDR3 here is CAWLGPPEAFF. The CDR3 region has the DNA TGTGCCTGGCTCGGTCCGCCTGAAGCTTTCTTT.

This clonotype was recorded many times. The chain combines TRBV2 with TRBJ2-5; D remains ambiguous. The CDR3 spans 16 residues. Trimming cost V 6 bases and J 4 bases, with 21 bases left between them. Germline V CDR1 and CDR2: SNHLY, FYNNEI. The CDR3 is CASSRTRVLFIETQYF. CDR3 in DNA: TGTGCCAGCAGCCGGACGCGAGTTTTGTTCATAGAGACCCAGTACTTC.

This clonotype was counted a single time. V is TRBV25-1 and J is TRBJ2-5; D remains ambiguous. Trimming took 1 base from V and 5 from J, leaving 14 bases between them. The germline V gene has CDR1 MGHDK and CDR2 SYGVNS. The CDR3 totals 15 residues. The CDR3 region has the DNA TGTGCCAGCAGTGAATTTCTGGTTCCCGGGGAGACCCAGTACTTC. It codes for CASSEFLVPGETQYF.

This clonotype is medium-sized within its sample. V and J are TRBV20-1 and TRBJ1-1; D unclear. The length of the CDR3 is 14 residues. V was pared by 0 bases and J by 1 base, with 9 bases between. Germline CDR1 reads DFQATT; CDR2 reads SNEGSKA (reference sequence). The CDR3 loop reads CSARENKPNTEAFF. For the CDR3, the DNA is TGCAGTGCTAGAGAGAACAAACCGAACACTGAAGCTTTCTTT.

This clonotype is labeled as medium-sized (0.01 to 0.1%). The CDR3 DNA reads as TGTGCCAGCAGTTTAGTTATTGGGACAGGGGGTGGGAACACTGAAGCTTTCTTT. Translated: CASSLVIGTGGGNTEAFF. The chain combines TRBV12-3 or TRBV12-4 with TRBJ1-1; the match to TRBD1 covers 11 bases. CDR3 length: 18 residues. V shed 1 base, J shed 1 base, and the junction held 8 bases outside the gene matches.

This clonotype was recorded many times. The chain has TRBV7-8 and TRBJ2-7; possibly TRBD1 for D (6 bases). V was clipped by 1 base and J by 5 bases, with 18 bases between them. The CDR3 sequence is 16 residues long. The germline V gene has CDR1 SGHVS and CDR2 FQNEAQ. The CDR3 protein is CASSLVLGQGLNEQYF. CDR3 DNA sequence: TGTGCCAGCAGCTTAGTGCTCGGGCAGGGGTTAAACGAGCAGTACTTC. Full variable domain (missing parts from reference TRBV7-8 and TRBJ2-7): GAGVSQSPRYKVAKRGQDVALRCDPISGHVSLFWYQQALGQGPEFLTYFQNEAQLDKSGLPSDRFFAERPEGSVSTLKIQRTQQEDSAVYLCASSLVLGQGLNEQYFGPGTRLTVT.

In its sample, this clonotype was seen many times. The V gene is TRBV7-6, the J gene TRBJ2-3, with D perhaps TRBD2 (5 bases). Per germline, CDR1 SGHVS and CDR2 FNYEAQ. The CDR3 extends over 14 amino acids. Trimming removed 1 base from V and 1 base from J, with 6 bases in between. As DNA, the CDR3 is TGTGCCAGCAGCTTAGAAGCGGGCACAGATACGCAGTATTTT. As protein: CASSLEAGTDTQYF.

This clonotype was recorded many times. The rearrangement links TRBV6-6 to TRBJ1-2; TRBD1 might be the D (5 bases). This CDR3 spans 15 amino acids. Trimming removed 7 bases at V and 1 base at J, with 16 bases between. In germline, CDR1 is MNHNY, CDR2 SVGAGI (reference sequence). CDR3 nucleotides: TGTGCCAGCACCCGCCGGGACGGGGGTAACTATGGCTACACCTTC. The encoded protein is CASTRRDGGNYGYTF.

This clonotype appeared many times. The CDR3 is CASSQGGNDRLPETQYF. DNA for the CDR3: TGCGCCAGCAGCCAAGGGGGTAACGACCGCCTCCCAGAGACCCAGTACTTC. The chain carries TRBV4-3 and TRBJ2-5; D remains unclear. V lost 1 base and J 4 bases, leaving 19 bases between the germline ends. The CDR3 consists of 17 residues. Germline V gives CDR1 LGHNA, CDR2 YSLEER.

Ten or more counts support this clonotype. V gene TRBV20-1 combines with J gene TRBJ1-4; 10 bases fit TRBD1. Germline CDR1 reads DFQATT; CDR2 reads SNEGSKA (reference sequence). V dropped 0 bases and J dropped 2; count of bases not matched to a gene: 9. The CDR3 runs to 18 residues. DNA of the CDR3: TGCAGTGCTAGAGACCCCCGACAGGGGGCTATGACTAATGAAAAACTGTTTTTT. Translated, it gives CSARDPRQGAMTNEKLFF.

Many counts were recorded for this clonotype. This sequence joins TRBV29-1 and TRBJ2-3; no firm D call. The CDR3 runs to 15 residues. V was shortened by 4 bases and J by 2 bases, with 16 bases between the two germline ends. Germline CDR1 is SQVTM and CDR2 is ANQGSEA. This CDR3 reads CSVVGRLILTDTQYF. CDR3 nucleotide sequence: TGCAGCGTTGTCGGGCGACTCATCCTCACAGATACGCAGTATTTT.